This T cell receptor (beta chain) is from a study of early T cells in non-severe SARS-CoV-2 infection. TCRdb independently ran MiXCR on the 5' RACE reads; one entry per CDR3 protein. The data hold 45,000 to 70,000 distinct CDR3 sequences, with under 14% observed a single time. V lost 5 bases and J 6 bases, leaving 11 bases between the germline ends. CDR1 and CDR2 (germline): SSHAT, FNYEAQ (reference sequence). CDR3 length: 13 amino acids. The chain couples TRBV7-7 to TRBJ2-1, with D perhaps TRBD2 (5 bases). The receptor was isolated from an adult who was a healthcare worker with PCR-confirmed SARS-CoV-2 infection or an uninfected control (not recorded which). The specimen sequenced was whole blood. CDR3 amino acids: CASSALASNEQFF. The CDR3 region has the DNA TGTGCCAGCAGCGCATTAGCGTCCAATGAGCAGTTCTTC.